The 27 T cell receptor beta chains in this list originate from one sample, sequenced in a study of monozygotic twins with cystic fibrosis (dated by TCRdb to the early 2020s). To prepare the library, the immunoSEQ multiplex PCR assay was applied. TCRdb retrieved this table from immuneACCESS and kept in-frame rearrangements only. Not all clones are present; in checked studies, unresolved V genes account for under half, and no reason is known for the remainder. The sample table contains around 11,000 clones; only one count was recorded for around 95% of them. The ten most abundant clones make up roughly 0.8% of the sample. The sample consisted of blood. The receptor set was obtained from a boy aged 5-17 years with cystic fibrosis.

This rearrangement joins TRBV4-3 to TRBJ1-5; no clear D. There are 13 residues in the CDR3. Deletions cut 4 bases from V and 2 bases from J, with 6 bases between. The germline V gene encodes CDR1 LGHNA and CDR2 YSLEER. The CDR3 sequence is CASSLDRNQPQHF. The CDR3 bases are TGCGCCAGCAGCCTCGACCGCAATCAGCCCCAGCATTTT.

This clone was seen only once. The chain is built from TRBV30 and TRBJ1-1; 7 nucleotides agree with TRBD1. The length of the CDR3 is 16 residues. The ends lost 2 bases at V and 1 base at J; junction bases unmatched: 10. The germline gives CDR1 GTSNPN, CDR2 SVGIG (reference sequence). The CDR3 spells CAWSLKTGSRNTEAFF. In DNA form, the CDR3 reads TGTGCCTGGAGTCTTAAGACAGGGAGCCGGAACACTGAAGCTTTCTTT.

This clone has only one observation. The chain carries TRBV29-1 and TRBJ1-2; TRBD1 is a possible D gene (6 bases). The CDR3 totals 13 residues. Trimming removed 3 bases at V and 2 bases at J, with 10 bases between. Germline CDR1 reads SQVTM; CDR2 reads ANQGSEA. CDR3 protein: CSVDLGTNYGYTF. CDR3 DNA: TGCAGCGTTGACCTTGGGACAAACTATGGCTACACCTTC.

The chain uses TRBV30 and TRBJ1-5; D unresolved. The CDR3 contains 12 residues. V dropped 2 bases and J dropped 5 bases, with 7 bases sitting between them. Germline V lookup: CDR1 GTSNPN, CDR2 SVGIG (reference sequence). The chain's CDR3 is CAWSNVDQPQHF. The CDR3 region has the DNA TGTGCCTGGAGTAATGTAGATCAGCCCCAGCATTTT.

The chain combines TRBV27 with TRBJ1-5; D unresolved. Trimming shortened V by 5 bases and J by 4 bases, and 15 bases separated the two germline ends. The CDR3 runs to 15 residues. CDR1 is MNHEY, CDR2 SMNVEV, per germline (reference sequence). The CDR3 is CASSPLPWMNQPQHF. CDR3 coding DNA: TGTGCCAGCAGTCCGCTCCCTTGGATGAATCAGCCCCAGCATTTT.

This rearrangement joins TRBV6-5 to TRBJ2-7; a possible D gene is TRBD1 (6 bases). CDR3 length: 14 residues. Trimming pared 8 bases from V and 3 bases from J, leaving 17 bases between. Germline V gives CDR1 MNHEY, CDR2 SVGAGI. The CDR3 nucleotides read TGTGCCAGCGCAAAACAGGGCCTAGGCTACGAGCAGTACTTC. It codes for CASAKQGLGYEQYF.

This chain joins TRBV30 and TRBJ1-1, with D hard to call. CDR1 is GTSNPN and CDR2 is SVGIG in the germline V gene (reference sequence). The length of the CDR3 is 12 residues. Trimming took off 5 bases at V and 1 base at J, with 8 bases between the two ends. CDR3: CAWDVGNTEAFF. CDR3 bases: TGTGCCTGGGACGTAGGGAACACTGAAGCTTTCTTT.

The V and J genes are TRBV6-6 and TRBJ1-3, with TRBD1 matching 7 bases. Germline trimming cut 0 bases from V and 0 bases from J; bases unmatched to any gene: 2. The CDR3 loop spans 16 amino acids. Germline CDR1 MNHNY, CDR2 SVGAGI (reference sequence). The chain's CDR3 is CASSYSGQSSGNTIYF. As DNA, the CDR3 is TGTGCCAGCAGTTACTCGGGACAGTCCTCTGGAAACACCATATATTTT.

V and J are TRBV18 and TRBJ2-3; TRBD2 agrees at 16 bases. J gave up 4 bases and V 1 base, and 2 bases lay outside the gene matches. Germline CDR1 is KGHSH and CDR2 is LQKENI. The CDR3 runs to 17 residues. As DNA, the CDR3 is TGTGCCAGCTCACCACGGGGACTAGCGGGAGGGCCAGATACGCAGTATTTT. It yields the protein CASSPRGLAGGPDTQYF.

V gene TRBV28 combines with J gene TRBJ2-3; no definite D call. The CDR3 contains 11 residues. Germline-derived CDR1 and CDR2 are MDHEN and SYDVKM. The CDR3 loop is CAVALTDTQYF. CDR3 nucleotide sequence: TGTGCAGTTGCGCTGACAGATACGCAGTATTTT.

The rearrangement uses TRBV4-3 and TRBJ2-3; D unclear. Germline assignment: CDR1 LGHNA and CDR2 YSLEER. This CDR3 has 13 amino acids. V lost 3 bases and J lost 3, with 7 bases in between. CDR3 protein: CASSQLGTDTQYF. In DNA form, the CDR3 reads TGCGCCAGCAGCCAGTTGGGGACAGATACGCAGTATTTT.

The J gene is TRBJ1-2, the V gene TRBV6-5, with D perhaps matching TRBD1 (5 bases). This CDR3 region has 13 residues. Germline assignment: CDR1 MNHEY and CDR2 SVGAGI. V dropped 8 bases and J dropped 8 bases, with 18 bases sitting between them. CDR3 in amino acids: CASRNTLGVGYTF. CDR3 bases: TGTGCCAGCCGTAACACCCTGGGGGTGGGCTACACCTTC.

This chain links TRBV28 with TRBJ1-5; TRBD1 might be the D (5 bases). The CDR3 is 14 amino acids. Looked up from germline, CDR1 is MDHEN and CDR2 is SYDVKM. Trimming took off 7 bases at V and 10 bases at J, with 20 bases between the two ends. The CDR3 sequence: CASTGSSQISPQHF. The DNA of the CDR3 is TGTGCCAGCACAGGGTCTTCTCAAATCAGCCCCCAGCATTTT.

This chain links TRBV18 with TRBJ1-1; no clear D. Trimming removed 6 bases at V and 1 base at J, with 18 bases between. In germline, CDR1 is KGHSH, CDR2 LQKENI. This CDR3 contains 16 residues. CDR3 loop: CASSADRVVPNTEAFF. Written as DNA, the CDR3 is TGTGCCAGCTCGGCCGACCGTGTCGTCCCGAACACTGAAGCTTTCTTT.

This clone occurred once. V usage is TRBV6-5 and J usage is TRBJ1-1; TRBD1 agrees at 8 bases. In germline, CDR1 is MNHEY, CDR2 SVGAGI. The V and J ends lost 6 bases and 0 bases, in that order; junction bases with no gene match: 3. The CDR3 is made up of 14 amino acids. In DNA, the CDR3 is TGTGCCAGCAGGACAGGGGTCATGAACACTGAAGCTTTCTTT. This sequence encodes CASRTGVMNTEAFF.

The chain links TRBV7-2 to TRBJ1-1; TRBD1 might be the D (5 bases). This CDR3 has 15 amino acids. Trimming took 4 bases from V and 1 from J, leaving 13 bases between them. Per germline, CDR1 SGHTA and CDR2 FQGNSA. CDR3 DNA sequence: TGTGCCAGCAGCTACCCCTTAAGGGGGAACACTGAAGCTTTCTTT. Its protein product is CASSYPLRGNTEAFF.

This chain connects TRBV4-3 to TRBJ2-7, with D perhaps matching TRBD2 (6 bases). The V gene lost 4 bases and the J gene lost 2 bases, with 12 bases spanning the gap. The CDR3 extends over 14 amino acids. Germline V gene lookup returns CDR1 LGHNA and CDR2 YSLEER. This CDR3 reads CASSPRGGPYEQYF. CDR3 sequence (DNA): TGCGCCAGCAGCCCCCGGGGAGGACCCTACGAGCAGTACTTC.

This chain joins TRBV5-1 and TRBJ2-1; D gene unclear. V lost 0 bases and J 10 bases, leaving 14 bases between the germline ends. The length of the CDR3 is 14 residues. CDR1 SGHRS and CDR2 YFSETQ come from the germline V gene. The chain's CDR3 is CASSLVVGMIEQFF. The DNA for the CDR3 is TGCGCCAGCAGCTTGGTTGTGGGAATGATAGAGCAGTTCTTC. The full variable domain, completed using reference TRBV5-1 and TRBJ2-1, is KAGVTQTPRYLIKTRGQQVTLSCSPISGHRSVSWYQQTPGQGLQFLFEYFSETQRNKGNFPGRFSGRQFSNSRSEMNVSTLELGDSALYLCASSLVVGMIEQFFGPGTRLTVL.

V gene TRBV20-1 combines with J gene TRBJ2-3; 7 positions match TRBD1. Germline values: CDR1 DFQATT, CDR2 SNEGSKA (reference sequence). CDR3 size: 11 residues. After removal of 4 bases from V and 6 bases from J, the junction contained 1 base not matched to a gene. CDR3 nucleotide sequence: TGCAGTGCTACGGACAGGGATACGCAGTATTTT. This gives the protein CSATDRDTQYF.

The chain has TRBV4-1 and TRBJ2-5; 7 bases map to TRBD2. CDR3 size: 18 residues. Germline trimming cut 2 bases from V and 0 bases from J; bases unmatched to any gene: 12. Germline V gives CDR1 MGHRA, CDR2 YSYEKL. The CDR3 DNA is TGCGCCAGCAGCCAAAGAGACACGGGGGGATTTAACCAAGAGACCCAGTACTTC. It specifies CASSQRDTGGFNQETQYF.

This rearrangement joins TRBV7-9 to TRBJ1-5, with D hard to call. Trimming took off 5 bases at V and 8 bases at J, with 13 bases between the two ends. Per the germline V gene, CDR1 is SEHNR and CDR2 is FQNEAQ (reference sequence). CDR3 length equals 13 residues. CDR3 region: CASSPGGAEPQHF. In DNA form, the CDR3 reads TGTGCCAGCAGCCCAGGAGGAGCGGAGCCCCAGCATTTT.

The chain employs TRBV6-1 and TRBJ1-3; D gene uncertain. With 2 bases removed from V and 1 base from J, the gap between germline ends came to 15 bases. CDR1 is MNHNS, CDR2 SASEGT, per germline. The CDR3 consists of 17 residues. For the CDR3, the DNA is TGTGCCAGCAGTGAATTCCACGCCGGGCAATCTGGAAACACCATATATTTT. Its translation: CASSEFHAGQSGNTIYF.

The chain couples TRBV10-3 to TRBJ1-3; D is uncertain. The CDR3 loop spans 15 amino acids. Trimming removed 5 bases from V and 0 bases from J, with 11 bases in between. The germline V gene encodes CDR1 ENHRY and CDR2 SYGVKD. CDR3 bases: TGTGCCATCAGTTCGACCGAGTACTCTGGAAACACCATATATTTT. Amino acid sequence: CAISSTEYSGNTIYF.

The chain recombines TRBV6-5 with TRBJ1-5, with 9 bases matching TRBD1. V lost 4 bases to trimming and J lost 4 bases; unmatched junction nucleotides: 5. Per the germline V gene, CDR1 is MNHEY and CDR2 is SVGAGI. The CDR3 is 15 amino acids. CDR3 amino acids: CASSLMTGGNQPQHF. In DNA form, the CDR3 reads TGTGCCAGCAGTTTAATGACAGGGGGTAATCAGCCCCAGCATTTT.

The chain links TRBV29-1 to TRBJ1-2, with 7 bases aligning to TRBD1. CDR1 is SQVTM, CDR2 ANQGSEA, per germline. Losses at the gene ends were 3 bases for V and 7 bases for J; bases not matched to a gene: 5. CDR3 size: 12 residues. The CDR3 DNA reads as TGCAGCGTTGAGGGGACAGTGGGTGGCTACACCTTC. It translates to CSVEGTVGGYTF.

The rearrangement links TRBV30 to TRBJ2-1; weak D call: TRBD2 (6 bases). In germline, CDR1 is GTSNPN, CDR2 SVGIG (reference sequence). The germline V and J ends were trimmed by 1 base and 8 bases, with 18 bases remaining between them. There are 15 residues in the CDR3. In DNA, the CDR3 is TGTGCCTGGAGTGAGTGGGGCCTTGGAGGGGATGAGCAGTTCTTC. Translated: CAWSEWGLGGDEQFF.

This clone is a singleton in its sample. This chain uses TRBV29-1 with TRBJ1-2; 7 bases line up with TRBD1. The junction had 11 bases not matched to a gene; V was cut back by 4 bases and J by 3 bases. This CDR3 contains 15 residues. Germline loops: CDR1 SQVTM, CDR2 ANQGSEA. The CDR3 DNA sequence: TGCAGCGTTGGGGACAGTGGACGGGTAGACTATGGCTACACCTTC. Translation: CSVGDSGRVDYGYTF.